The source of this TCR beta chain is a study of breast tumors, draining lymph nodes, adjacent tissues (TCRdb year 2016). For the wider study: TCR beta repertoires were compared across tumor, adjacent nontumor tissue and axillary lymph nodes obtained from breast cancer patients. The study was designed to assess the relationships and possible T-cell exchange between tumor, surrounding tissue and draining lymph node repertoires in human breast cancer.

Lymph node samples were obtained from the axillary draining lymph nodes of breast cancer patients. For this clonotype: Its antigen is not yet known. Qualities for individual bases were not recorded, and no much larger clone is one base off.

Instrument on record: Illumina HiSeq 2000. Multiplex PCR amplification was used to generate the TCR beta chain libraries. High-throughput sequencing was used to analyze the amplified TCR beta chain products. TCRdb reanalyzed the raw reads on its own, using fastp at Q25 for trimming and MiXCR for clone calling, and kept in-frame beta chains. Every distinct CDR3 protein forms one entry, paired with its most common genes and DNA. Present in this sample are 150,000 to 200,000 distinct CDR3 sequences, 30% to 40% of which were seen just once. In total, the top ten clones hold roughly 3.8% of the sample. Clipping removes 4 bases from V and 5 bases from J, with 15 as the unmatched junction base count. The CDR1 and CDR2 encoded by the germline V gene are MGHDK and SYGVNS. The CDR3 measures 17 amino acids from cysteine to phenylalanine. The sequence is cut down to CDR3 DNA, 51 bases in frame from base 1. Broader findings and caveats from the paper: The similarity between tumor and nontumor tissue repertoires was significantly greater in luminal-like breast cancer than in basal-like breast cancer. T-cell repertoire diversity in tumors was found to be lower than in lymph nodes but higher than in nontumor tissue, and preferential V and J gene usage was observed. Rather than being directly demonstrated, the conclusion that tumor T cells originate in lymph nodes was presented as consistent with a hypothesis. The data were considered consistent with the idea that most tumor T cells come from the lymph node and then expand in tumor tissue.

The V and J segments used are TRBV25-1 and TRBJ2-5, and 8 junction bases match TRBD1. This receptor was taken from a female donor with breast cancer. Some clones in this sample may be carry-over from other donors' samples. Sequences were obtained from axillary lymph node tissue. The base sequence is TGTGCCAGCAGTGCTAGAGTTCGGACAGGGTCAATGGAGACCCAGTACTTC. Its protein product is CASSARVRTGSMETQYF. Here the CDR3 is joined to the reference TRBV25-1 and TRBJ2-5 genes, and the full variable domain is: EADIYQTPRYLVIGTGKKITLECSQTMGHDKMYWYQQDPGMELHLIHYSYGVNSTEKGDLSSESTVSRIRTEHFPLTLESARPSHTSQYLCASSARVRTGSMETQYFGPGTRLLVL.